This T cell receptor (beta chain) comes out of a study of OX40 agonist ivuxolimab in advanced cancers. Overall study: It was permissible to have had prior anti-PD-1, anti-PD-L1 or anti-CTLA-4 therapy, and around 41% had some.

Patients who had autoimmune disease history or got systemic immunosuppression were left out. Only in-frame clones appear in the TCRdb table, and some are missing; sequencing was by immunoSEQ multiplex PCR. This repertoire shows under 85,000 clones, 85% to 95% found once; its top ten account for around 5.1%. Overall study findings and caveats: Clonal expansion in partial responders at 0.1-3.0 mg/kg ranked among the lowest. At 0.1 to 3.0 mg/kg, CD4+ and CD8+ blood T cells expanded clonally by week 6.

Only one count was recorded for this clone. What it binds is unknown. The CDR3 is made up of 15 amino acids. The TCR sequence derives from an adult with an advanced solid tumor such as melanoma, head and neck, liver or kidney cancer. The chain joins TRBV21-1 to TRBJ2-5; the table's D call of TRBD2 was not tested on the DNA. TRBV21-1 has pseudogene status. The sequenced sample was CD4+ or CD8+ T cells sorted from blood, obtained in a trial of the OX40 agonist ivuxolimab. CDR3 sequence (DNA): TGTGCCAGCAGCAAAAAACTAGCGAGGAAAGAGACCCAGTACTTC. Translation: CASSKKLARKETQYF.